This TCR beta chain originates from a study of T cells in Graves' hyperthyroidism and ophthalmopathy (dated by TCRdb to the late 2010s). Looking at the study overall: Peripheral blood was collected at initial diagnosis, before any treatment. TCR V-J signatures able to tell the groups apart were searched for in a discovery cohort of 95 to 100 patients, of whom around 43 had Graves' ophthalmopathy and 57 had stable Graves' hyperthyroidism. An independent validation cohort of 18 to 20 hyperthyroidism patients and about 15 patients who later progressed to ophthalmopathy tested prospective prediction of ophthalmopathy. For training and testing, the approximately 92 patients in the discovery cohort were randomly divided in a 7:3 ratio. The study also compared thyroid tissue and blood T-cell repertoires from about six Graves' hyperthyroidism patients. Following sampling, methimazole starting at 30 mg daily was given to hyperthyroidism patients, and high-dose intravenous methylprednisolone was given to ophthalmopathy patients. According to the paper, TCR Vbeta CDR3 sequencing was carried out on about 140 peripheral blood samples, which came from 40 to 45 ophthalmopathy, around 74 hyperthyroidism and roughly 17 progressor patients.

The investigation overall reported the following: A 13 V-J signature model separated ophthalmopathy from stable hyperthyroidism, with just over 85% sensitivity and 81.08% specificity in cross-validation and 80%/75% in testing. Sample size was not statistically predetermined, and investigators were not blinded to group allocation. Most expanded thyroid clonotypes (frequency above 0.001) were also detected in blood, suggesting blood repertoires may reflect thyroid immune responses. In validation, the model predicted progression to ophthalmopathy with around 71% sensitivity and 72% to 85% specificity, a median of 6.5 months before onset.

Reading the germline V gene gives CDR1 MNHNS and CDR2 SASEGT. V is cut by 5 bases and J by 3 bases, and the space between the germline ends is 7 bases. The CDR3 holds 13 amino acids from the cysteine to the phenylalanine. Just the 39-base CDR3 DNA is kept, in frame starting at base 1. On this clonotype: Which antigen it targets is not known. Base qualities are not at hand, and no much larger clone is one base apart.

Ophthalmopathy patients had moderately to severely active disease, Clinical Activity Score of at least 3, NOSPECS grade of at least 4, and duration under 3 months. Exclusion was applied to patients with uncontrolled infections, other autoimmune diseases, pregnancy or lactation. Diagnoses were established on the basis of clinical symptoms, serum thyroxine and TRAb, thyroid ultrasound, and orbital computed tomography. PBMCs were isolated from more than 8 ml of fresh peripheral blood by Ficoll-Paque density gradient centrifugation. Total RNA was extracted with Trizol reagent, and quality was checked on an Agilent 2100 Bioanalyzer. TCR beta CDR3 regions were amplified from RNA transcripts. A first-round RT-PCR of the TCR CDR3 used the HTBI primer set with the Qiagen OneStep RT-PCR kit. Libraries were constructed in a second round of multiplex PCR, after which size selection and purification were carried out. Paired-end sequencing of the libraries was performed with 100 bp reads on an Illumina HiSeq2000. Turning to the authors' computational methods: Raw data were processed with SOAPnuke, discarding reads with adapters, uncalled bases, mean Phred below 15, or no exact constant-primer or identifier match. High-quality paired reads were merged using COPE v1.2.5, and each unique nucleotide sequence was defined as a clonotype. MiTCR v1.1 was used to align clonotypes to the IMGT TRBV, TRBD and TRBJ reference segments. Analysis was restricted to V-J combinations with a frequency above 0.0001, which covered over 98% of repertoires. A TCS score was defined as the ratio between F50 (clonal expansion) and ExV (chaos), using BLOSUM62-based TCRdist between CDR3 peptides within each V-J. Welch's t-statistics and random forest reduced fewer than 600 V-J features to some 14, which were used in a naive Bayes classifier (R e1071). TCRdb's own reprocessing of the public reads used fastp at Q25 and MiXCR and kept productive beta chains. Each CDR3 protein appears once, grouped with its most common genes and DNA. The authors' filters were not applied to this entry. This sample gives hundreds of thousands of distinct CDR3 sequences in total; 13% to 15% of them show up just once. The ten largest clones take up approximately 13% of the sample.

Sample: blood. This receptor was taken from a woman in her forties or fifties with Graves' ophthalmopathy. This chain joins TRBV6-1 to TRBJ1-4; the D gene is not confidently resolved. The CDR3 reads CASSYVSNEKLFF. DNA sequence: TGTGCCAGCAGTTATGTCTCTAATGAAAAACTGTTTTTT.